These 18 T cell receptor beta chains were sequenced from one sample in a study of cytomegalovirus exposure and HLA in healthy donors (dated by TCRdb to the late 2010s). The library was built by means of the immunoSEQ multiplex PCR assay. For the multiplex PCR, a mixture combining 60 forward primers for TCR Vbeta segments and 13 reverse primers for TCR Jbeta segments was used. Drawn from immuneACCESS, this table holds only the in-frame rearrangements with V and J called that TCRdb kept. Clones are partly lost; checked studies trace under half to an unresolved V gene and leave the rest unexplained. Within this sample are roughly 110,000 clones, with approximately 80% of them counted one time only. The top ten hold under 5% of the sample. Sequencing was performed on PBMCs. The source of these receptors is a male donor in good health and CMV-seronegative.

This clone was seen a single time. The chain links TRBV5-1 to TRBJ2-7; no reliable D call. Germline V lookup: CDR1 SGHRS, CDR2 YFSETQ. Deletions cut 0 bases from V and 0 bases from J, with 10 bases between. The CDR3 totals 15 residues. The CDR3 DNA reads TGCGCCAGCAGCTTGGGGCAGATAAGCTCCTACGAGCAGTACTTC. Amino acids: CASSLGQISSYEQYF.

Only one count was recorded for this clone. The chain links TRBV14 to TRBJ2-7; D possibly corresponds to TRBD1 (6 bases). CDR3 length: 13 residues. Per the germline V gene, CDR1 is SGHDN and CDR2 is FVKESK. V was clipped by 1 base and J by 4 bases, with 8 bases between them. In DNA form, the CDR3 reads TGTGCCAGCAGCCAAGGGACAGTTTACGAGCAGTACTTC. It is translated as CASSQGTVYEQYF.

The chain couples TRBV5-1 to TRBJ2-7, with 10 bases matching TRBD2. The CDR3 has 14 residues. CDR1 SGHRS and CDR2 YFSETQ come from the germline V gene. The V and J ends lost 4 bases and 5 bases, in that order; junction bases with no gene match: 6. CDR3 loop: CASSPTLAGNEQYF. The CDR3 coding sequence is TGCGCCAGCAGCCCCACACTAGCGGGAAACGAGCAGTACTTC.

This clone was seen a single time. The chain couples TRBV18 to TRBJ1-3, with unresolved D. The V and J ends lost 5 bases and 0 bases respectively, with 5 bases between them. CDR1 is KGHSH, CDR2 LQKENI, per germline. This CDR3 is 13 amino acids long. The CDR3 sequence: CASSTSSGNTIYF. The CDR3 DNA sequence: TGTGCCAGCTCAACCAGCTCTGGAAACACCATATATTTT.

This chain joins TRBV11-2 and TRBJ2-5, with TRBD2 matching over 15 bases. J was trimmed by 5 bases and V by 7 bases; bases with no gene match: 2. The CDR3 is made up of 14 amino acids. The V gene's germline CDR1 is SGHAT and CDR2 FQNNGV. The CDR3 region has the DNA TGTGCCAGCAACGGACTAGCGGGAGGGGAGACCCAGTACTTC. As protein: CASNGLAGGETQYF.

The table lists this clone with a few counts. This chain joins TRBV6-4 and TRBJ1-1; TRBD1 is a possible D gene (6 bases). The germline V gene encodes CDR1 MRHNA and CDR2 SNTAGT. V dropped 6 bases and J dropped 8 bases, with 10 bases sitting between them. The CDR3 spans 11 residues. CDR3 coding DNA: TGTGCCAGCAGCCACCAGGGGGAAGCTTTCTTT. This sequence encodes CASSHQGEAFF.

J is TRBJ1-1 and V is TRBV11-2; D unclear. Looked up from germline, CDR1 is SGHAT and CDR2 is FQNNGV. Trimming cost V 6 bases and J 5 bases, with 22 bases left between them. The CDR3 is made up of 16 amino acids. The CDR3 bases are TGTGCCAGCAGAAATAGACGGGTGGAGCTGAGGACTGAAGCTTTCTTT. Its protein is CASRNRRVELRTEAFF.

The chain joins TRBV6-1 to TRBJ1-1; 7 nucleotides align to TRBD1. V was pared by 8 bases and J by 3 bases, with 12 bases of the junction left unmatched. Germline loops: CDR1 MNHNS, CDR2 SASEGT. There are 15 residues in the CDR3. The CDR3 sequence: CASRRDRLLDTEAFF. The CDR3 bases are TGTGCCAGCCGCCGGGACAGACTTCTCGACACTGAAGCTTTCTTT.

The chain couples TRBV2 to TRBJ1-2, with 7 bases fitting TRBD1. The V gene end was trimmed by 8 bases and the J gene end by 0 bases; junction bases not matched to a gene: 6. This CDR3 has 14 residues. Germline V lookup: CDR1 SNHLY, CDR2 FYNNEI. The CDR3 loop reads CASHTGAANYGYTF. The CDR3 DNA reads TGTGCCAGCCACACAGGGGCAGCTAACTATGGCTACACCTTC.

The chain combines TRBV7-3 with TRBJ1-1; D unresolved. The V gene's germline CDR1 is SGHTA and CDR2 FQGTGA. The V gene lost 6 bases and the J gene lost 0 bases, with 8 bases spanning the gap. This CDR3 contains 13 residues. The CDR3 is CASRSMMNTEAFF. The CDR3 DNA follows: TGTGCCAGCAGGTCTATGATGAACACTGAAGCTTTCTTT.

In this sample, this clone turned up once. This sequence joins TRBV5-1 and TRBJ2-7; 8 nucleotides match TRBD1. This CDR3 comprises 15 residues. Losses at the gene ends were 4 bases for V and 3 bases for J; bases not matched to a gene: 9. Per germline, CDR1 SGHRS and CDR2 YFSETQ. The CDR3 DNA follows: TGCGCCAGCAGCCCGTCGGACAGGGCCAACTACGAGCAGTACTTC. Protein sequence: CASSPSDRANYEQYF.

The genes are TRBV28 and TRBJ1-5; TRBD1 matches 8 bases. Germline assignment: CDR1 MDHEN and CDR2 SYDVKM. The V gene end was trimmed by 5 bases and the J gene end by 6 bases; junction bases not matched to a gene: 6. This CDR3 has 14 amino acids. The CDR3, as DNA: TGTGCCAGCAGTACCCAGGGGGCTGGTCAGCCCCAGCATTTT. Protein product: CASSTQGAGQPQHF.

The chain joins TRBV30 to TRBJ1-1; D ambiguous. V was pared by 2 bases and J by 0 bases, with 7 bases between. The CDR3 is made up of 13 amino acids. Germline V gene lookup returns CDR1 GTSNPN and CDR2 SVGIG (reference sequence). CDR3 loop: CAWSQTLNTEAFF. DNA of the CDR3: TGTGCCTGGAGTCAAACACTGAACACTGAAGCTTTCTTT. Combining the CDR3 with reference TRBV30 and TRBJ1-1 gives the whole variable domain SQTIHQWPATLVQPVGSPLSLECTVEGTSNPNLYWYRQAAGRGLQLLFYSVGIGQISSEVPQNLSASRPQDRQFILSSKKLLLSDSGFYLCAWSQTLNTEAFFGQGTRLTVV.

The J gene is TRBJ2-5, the V gene TRBV6-5; weak D call: TRBD2 (6 bases). The DNA end is more similar to TRBJ2-7, so the J call may be wrong. The CDR3 sequence is 15 residues long. In germline, CDR1 is MNHEY, CDR2 SVGAGI. Here the CDR3 DNA reads TGTGCCAGCAGTTCCCAGGGACTGGGTCCCTACGAGCAGTACTTC. This sequence encodes CASSSQGLGPYEQYF.

The chain has TRBV15 and TRBJ2-5; 10 nucleotides match TRBD2. CDR3 length: 16 residues. V lost 4 bases to trimming and J lost 4 bases; unmatched junction nucleotides: 9. Germline assignment: CDR1 LNHNV and CDR2 YYDKDF (reference sequence). CDR3 sequence: CATSTHSSGSRETQYF. CDR3 in DNA: TGTGCCACCAGCACACATTCTAGCGGGAGTCGAGAGACCCAGTACTTC.

The rearrangement joins TRBV10-3 to TRBJ1-2; D possibly corresponds to TRBD1 (5 bases). The V gene's germline CDR1 is ENHRY and CDR2 SYGVKD. Trimming took 6 bases from V and 6 from J, leaving 23 bases between them. The CDR3 is 16 residues long. CDR3 in amino acids: CAISPETVRDNNGYTF. The CDR3 nucleotides read TGTGCCATCAGCCCTGAGACAGTGCGGGATAATAATGGCTACACCTTC.

This clone was counted a single time. The chain employs TRBV5-1 and TRBJ2-3; 10 bases are shared with TRBD2. V lost 1 base, J lost 5 bases, and 7 bases stayed unmatched. The length of the CDR3 is 16 residues. From germline, CDR1 is SGHRS and CDR2 YFSETQ. For the CDR3, the DNA is TGCGCCAGCAGCTTGCCTAGCGGGAGAGTGGTAGATACGCAGTATTTT. This gives the protein CASSLPSGRVVDTQYF.

This chain links TRBV18 with TRBJ1-2; TRBD1 might be the D (6 bases). This CDR3 spans 13 amino acids. Germline CDR1 KGHSH, CDR2 LQKENI. The V gene lost 8 bases and the J gene lost 0 bases, with 10 bases spanning the gap. The CDR3 sequence: CASTGQSNYGYTF. CDR3 nucleotide sequence: TGTGCCAGCACTGGACAGTCTAACTATGGCTACACCTTC.